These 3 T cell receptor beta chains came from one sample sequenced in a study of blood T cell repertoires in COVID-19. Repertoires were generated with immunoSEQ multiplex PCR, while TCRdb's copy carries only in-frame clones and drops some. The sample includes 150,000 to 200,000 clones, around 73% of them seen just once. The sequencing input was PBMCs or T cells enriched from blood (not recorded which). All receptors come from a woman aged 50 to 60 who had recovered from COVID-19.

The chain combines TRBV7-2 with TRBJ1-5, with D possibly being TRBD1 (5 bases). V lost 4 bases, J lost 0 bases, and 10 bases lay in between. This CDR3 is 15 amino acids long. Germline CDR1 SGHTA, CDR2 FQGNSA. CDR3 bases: TGTGCCAGCAGCTACCTAGGGGATAGCAATCAGCCCCAGCATTTT. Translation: CASSYLGDSNQPQHF.

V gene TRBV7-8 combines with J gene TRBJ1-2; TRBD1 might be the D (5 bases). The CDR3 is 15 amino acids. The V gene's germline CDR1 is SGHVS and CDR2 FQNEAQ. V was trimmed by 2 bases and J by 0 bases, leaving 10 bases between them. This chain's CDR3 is CASSLNQGSNYGYTF. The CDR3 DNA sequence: TGTGCCAGCAGCTTAAACCAGGGCTCTAACTATGGCTACACCTTC.

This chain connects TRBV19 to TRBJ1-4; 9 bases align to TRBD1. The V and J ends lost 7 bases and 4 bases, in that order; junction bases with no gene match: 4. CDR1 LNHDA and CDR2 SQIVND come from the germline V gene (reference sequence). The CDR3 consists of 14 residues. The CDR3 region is CASTPDRGNEKLFF. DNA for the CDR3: TGTGCCAGTACCCCGGACAGGGGTAATGAAAAACTGTTTTTT.